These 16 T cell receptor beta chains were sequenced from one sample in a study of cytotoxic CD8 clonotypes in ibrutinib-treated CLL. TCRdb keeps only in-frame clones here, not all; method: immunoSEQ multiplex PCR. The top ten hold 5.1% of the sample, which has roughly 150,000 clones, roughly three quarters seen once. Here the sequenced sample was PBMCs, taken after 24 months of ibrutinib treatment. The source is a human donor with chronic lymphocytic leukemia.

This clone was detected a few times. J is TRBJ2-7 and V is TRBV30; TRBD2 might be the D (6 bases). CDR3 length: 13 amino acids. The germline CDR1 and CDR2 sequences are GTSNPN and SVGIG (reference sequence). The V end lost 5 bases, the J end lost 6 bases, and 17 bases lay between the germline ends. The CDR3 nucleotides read TGTGCCTGGGTCCTCCGGAGGGGCGGCGAGCAGTACTTC. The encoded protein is CAWVLRRGGEQYF.

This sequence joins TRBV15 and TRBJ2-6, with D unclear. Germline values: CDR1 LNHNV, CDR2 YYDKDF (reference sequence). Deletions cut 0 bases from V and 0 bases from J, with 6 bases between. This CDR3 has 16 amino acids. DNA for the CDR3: TGTGCCACCAGCAGAGATGCCGTCTCTGGGGCCAACGTCCTGACTTTC. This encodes CATSRDAVSGANVLTF.

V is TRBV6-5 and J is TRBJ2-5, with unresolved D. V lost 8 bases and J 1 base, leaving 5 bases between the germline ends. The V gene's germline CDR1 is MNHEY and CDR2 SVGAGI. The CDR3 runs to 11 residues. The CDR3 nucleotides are TGTGCCAGCGGCTCCCAAGAGACCCAGTACTTC. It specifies CASGSQETQYF.

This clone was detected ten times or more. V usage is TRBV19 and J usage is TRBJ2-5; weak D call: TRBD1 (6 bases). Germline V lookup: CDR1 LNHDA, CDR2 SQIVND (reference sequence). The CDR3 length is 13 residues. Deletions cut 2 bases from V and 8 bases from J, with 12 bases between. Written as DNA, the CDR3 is TGTGCCAGTAGTATATCCCGCAGGGGCACCCAGTACTTC. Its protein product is CASSISRRGTQYF.

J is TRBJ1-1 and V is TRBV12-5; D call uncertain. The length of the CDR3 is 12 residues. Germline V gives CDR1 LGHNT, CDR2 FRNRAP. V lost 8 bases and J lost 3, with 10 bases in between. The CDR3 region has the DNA TGTGCTAGTCGCAGCGGGGACACTGAAGCTTTCTTT. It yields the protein CASRSGDTEAFF.

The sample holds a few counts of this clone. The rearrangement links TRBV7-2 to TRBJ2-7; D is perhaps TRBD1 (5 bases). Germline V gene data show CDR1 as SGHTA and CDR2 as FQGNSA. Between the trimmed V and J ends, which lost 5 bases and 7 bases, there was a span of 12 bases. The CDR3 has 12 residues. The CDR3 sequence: CASSRKGSEQYF. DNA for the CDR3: TGTGCCAGCAGCCGAAAGGGGTCGGAGCAGTACTTC.

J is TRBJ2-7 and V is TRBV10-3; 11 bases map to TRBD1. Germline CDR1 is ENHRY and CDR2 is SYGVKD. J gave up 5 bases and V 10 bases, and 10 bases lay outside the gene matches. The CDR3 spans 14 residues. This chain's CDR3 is CATSRTGGEDEQYF. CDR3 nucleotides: TGTGCCACCTCTCGGACAGGGGGCGAAGACGAGCAGTACTTC.

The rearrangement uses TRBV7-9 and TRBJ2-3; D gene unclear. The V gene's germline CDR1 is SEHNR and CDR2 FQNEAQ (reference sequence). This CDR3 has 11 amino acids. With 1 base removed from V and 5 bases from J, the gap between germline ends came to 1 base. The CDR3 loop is CASSLVDTQYF. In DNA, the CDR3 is TGTGCCAGCAGCTTAGTAGATACGCAGTATTTT.

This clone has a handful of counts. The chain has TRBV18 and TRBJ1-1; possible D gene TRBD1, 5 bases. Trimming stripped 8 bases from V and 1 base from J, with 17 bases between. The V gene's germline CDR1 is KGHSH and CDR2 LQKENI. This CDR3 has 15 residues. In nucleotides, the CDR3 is TGTGCCAGCACCCCGGGACGGGCCGGGAACACTGAAGCTTTCTTT. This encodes CASTPGRAGNTEAFF.

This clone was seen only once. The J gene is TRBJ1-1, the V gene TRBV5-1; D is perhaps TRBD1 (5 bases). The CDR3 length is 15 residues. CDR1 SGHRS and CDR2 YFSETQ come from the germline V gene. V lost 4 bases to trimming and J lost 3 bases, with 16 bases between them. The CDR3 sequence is CASSRSWGLDTEAFF. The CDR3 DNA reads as TGCGCCAGCAGCCGCTCCTGGGGCTTGGACACTGAAGCTTTCTTT.

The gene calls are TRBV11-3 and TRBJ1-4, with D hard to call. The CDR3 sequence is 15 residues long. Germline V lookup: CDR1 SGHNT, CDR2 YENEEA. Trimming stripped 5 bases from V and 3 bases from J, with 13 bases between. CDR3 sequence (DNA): TGTGCCAGCAGCCTACCGGGCGTGGCTAATGAAAAACTGTTTTTT. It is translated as CASSLPGVANEKLFF.

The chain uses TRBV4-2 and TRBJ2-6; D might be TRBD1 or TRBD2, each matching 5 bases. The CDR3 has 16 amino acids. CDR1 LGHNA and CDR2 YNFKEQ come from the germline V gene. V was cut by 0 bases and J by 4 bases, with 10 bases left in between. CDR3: CASSQDIGAGANVLTF. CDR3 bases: TGTGCCAGCAGCCAAGATATCGGGGCCGGGGCCAACGTCCTGACTTTC.

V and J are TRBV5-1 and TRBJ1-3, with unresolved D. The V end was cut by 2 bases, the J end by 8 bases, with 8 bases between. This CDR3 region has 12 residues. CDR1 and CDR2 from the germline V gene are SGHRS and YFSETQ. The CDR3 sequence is CASSFVGDTIYF. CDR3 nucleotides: TGCGCCAGCAGCTTCGTTGGGGACACCATATATTTT.

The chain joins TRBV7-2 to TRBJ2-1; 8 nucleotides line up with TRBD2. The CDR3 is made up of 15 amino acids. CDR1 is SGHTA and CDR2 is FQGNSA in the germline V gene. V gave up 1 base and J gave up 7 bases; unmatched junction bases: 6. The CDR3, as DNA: TGTGCCAGCAGCTTAGGCGGGGGGCCTAGGAATGAGCAGTTCTTC. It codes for CASSLGGGPRNEQFF.

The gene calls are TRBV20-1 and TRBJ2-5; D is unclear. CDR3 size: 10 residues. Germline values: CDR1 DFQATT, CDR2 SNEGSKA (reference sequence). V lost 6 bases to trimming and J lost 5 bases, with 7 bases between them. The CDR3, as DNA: TGCAGTGCAGACGGGGAGACCCAGTACTTC. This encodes CSADGETQYF.

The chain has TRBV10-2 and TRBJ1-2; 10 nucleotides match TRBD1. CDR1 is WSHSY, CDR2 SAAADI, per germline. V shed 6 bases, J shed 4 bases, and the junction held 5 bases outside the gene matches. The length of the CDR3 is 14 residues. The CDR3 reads CASRGTGDGYGYTF. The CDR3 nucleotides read TGCGCCAGCAGGGGGACAGGGGATGGCTATGGCTACACCTTC.